The 5 T cell receptor beta chains below were found in one sample sequenced in a study of monozygotic twins with inflammatory bowel disease. TCRdb reanalyzed the 5' RACE reads and collapses them to one entry per CDR3 protein, without DNA. Reported are fewer than 450,000 distinct CDR3 sequences; the ten largest clones contain 2% to 3%. Specimen: blood. The receptors were gathered from a human donor with ulcerative colitis or Crohn's disease, or a healthy co-twin of an affected twin (not recorded which).

The chain carries TRBV12-3 or TRBV12-4 and TRBJ2-7; the D call of TRBD1 rests on TCRdb alone, since no DNA is present to check it. CDR3 length equals 13 residues. The CDR3: CASSLRGGYEQYF.

The chain employs TRBV11-2 and TRBJ2-3; checking the TCRdb D call of TRBD1 is not possible without DNA. CDR1 is SGHAT and CDR2 is FQNNGV in the germline V gene. CDR3 length: 17 amino acids. The CDR3 here is CASSSPIGRGGTDTQYF.

The gene calls are TRBV12-3 or TRBV12-4 and TRBJ2-7; the D call of TRBD2 rests on TCRdb alone, since no DNA is present to check it. The CDR3 covers 15 residues. CDR3 sequence: CASSPRSGGAWEQYF.

The chain has TRBV21-1 and TRBJ2-1; absent DNA, TCRdb's TRBD1 call cannot be checked. TRBV21-1 is noted as a pseudogene. CDR3 length equals 15 residues. CDR3 sequence reads: CVSSKGHGTDNEQFF.

The chain recombines TRBV6-2 or TRBV6-3 with TRBJ2-5; the TCRdb call, TRBD1, lacks DNA for checking. The CDR3 has 16 amino acids. Germline V gives CDR1 MNHEY, CDR2 SVGEGT. CDR3 in amino acids: CASSPLWGANQETQYF.